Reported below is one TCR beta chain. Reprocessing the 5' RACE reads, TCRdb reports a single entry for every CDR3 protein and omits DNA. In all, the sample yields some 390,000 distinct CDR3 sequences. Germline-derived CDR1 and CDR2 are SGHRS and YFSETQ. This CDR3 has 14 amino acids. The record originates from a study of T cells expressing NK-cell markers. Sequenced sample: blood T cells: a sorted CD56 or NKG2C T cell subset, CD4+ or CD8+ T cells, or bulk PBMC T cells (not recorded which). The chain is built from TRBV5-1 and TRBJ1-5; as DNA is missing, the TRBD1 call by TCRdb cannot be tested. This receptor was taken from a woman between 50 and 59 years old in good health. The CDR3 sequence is CASSLTGQGAPQHF.